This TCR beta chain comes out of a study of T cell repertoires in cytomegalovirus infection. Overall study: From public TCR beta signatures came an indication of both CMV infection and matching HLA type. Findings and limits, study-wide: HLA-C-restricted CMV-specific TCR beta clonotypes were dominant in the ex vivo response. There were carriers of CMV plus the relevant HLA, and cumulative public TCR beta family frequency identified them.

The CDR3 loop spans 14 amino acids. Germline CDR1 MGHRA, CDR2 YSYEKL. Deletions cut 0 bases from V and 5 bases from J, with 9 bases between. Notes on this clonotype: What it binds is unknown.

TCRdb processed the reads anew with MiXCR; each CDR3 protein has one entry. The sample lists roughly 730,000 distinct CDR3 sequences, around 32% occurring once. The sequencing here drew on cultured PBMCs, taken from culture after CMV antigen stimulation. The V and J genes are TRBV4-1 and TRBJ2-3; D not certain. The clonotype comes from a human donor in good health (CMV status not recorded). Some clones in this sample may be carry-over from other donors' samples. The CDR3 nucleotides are TGCGCCAGCAGCCAAGATCGGGTGAGAGATACGCAGTATTTT. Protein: CASSQDRVRDTQYF.